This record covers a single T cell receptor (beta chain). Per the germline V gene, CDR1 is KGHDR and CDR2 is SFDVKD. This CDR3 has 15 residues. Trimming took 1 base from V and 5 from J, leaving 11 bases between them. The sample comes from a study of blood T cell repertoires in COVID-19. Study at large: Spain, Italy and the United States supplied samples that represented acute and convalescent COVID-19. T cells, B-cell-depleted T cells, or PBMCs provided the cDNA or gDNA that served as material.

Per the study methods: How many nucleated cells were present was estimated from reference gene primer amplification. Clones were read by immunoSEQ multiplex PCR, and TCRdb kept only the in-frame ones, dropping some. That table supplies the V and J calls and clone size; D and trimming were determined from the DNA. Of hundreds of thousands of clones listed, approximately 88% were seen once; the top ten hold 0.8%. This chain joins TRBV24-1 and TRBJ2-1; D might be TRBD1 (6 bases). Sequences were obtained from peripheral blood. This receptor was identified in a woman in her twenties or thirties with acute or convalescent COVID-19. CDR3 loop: CATSDFVQGNNEQFF. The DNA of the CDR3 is TGTGCCACCAGTGATTTCGTTCAGGGGAACAATGAGCAGTTCTTC.